These 17 T cell receptor beta chains were all obtained from the same sample, sequenced in a study of blood T cell repertoires in COVID-19. Sequenced by immunoSEQ multiplex PCR; TCRdb stores in-frame clones only, minus some. The sample carries fewer than 35,000 clones, under 85% recorded once. Sequencing input: peripheral blood. The receptors shown here come from a man aged 65 to 79 with acute or convalescent COVID-19.

The rearrangement joins TRBV12-3 or TRBV12-4 to TRBJ1-6; D remains unclear. V dropped 2 bases and J dropped 10 bases, with 9 bases sitting between them. The CDR3 loop spans 13 amino acids. The CDR3 bases are TGTGCCAGCAGTTTATTGGGGAGGTCACCCCTCCACTTT. It codes for CASSLLGRSPLHF.

This chain joins TRBV7-6 and TRBJ2-1, with D tentatively TRBD2 (5 bases). V lost 0 bases and J lost 9, with 12 bases in between. This CDR3 has 14 residues. Germline assignment: CDR1 SGHVS and CDR2 FNYEAQ. CDR3 protein: CASSLAGRVLEQFF. In DNA, the CDR3 is TGTGCCAGCAGCTTAGCAGGGCGGGTACTTGAGCAGTTCTTC.

This chain joins TRBV27 and TRBJ1-4, with 7 bases matching TRBD1. With V trimmed by 6 bases and J by 0 bases, 4 bases remained unmatched. The CDR3 runs to 15 residues. Germline CDR1 is MNHEY and CDR2 is SMNVEV (reference sequence). The CDR3 region has the DNA TGTGCCAGCAGCAGACAGGGTGCAACTAATGAAAAACTGTTTTTT. Translated: CASSRQGATNEKLFF.

As to this clone: This sample includes further DNA sequences coding for the same CDR3. The chain has TRBV6-5 and TRBJ2-6; D is unclear. The CDR3 is 15 residues long. V dropped 2 bases and J dropped 4 bases, with 9 bases sitting between them. Germline CDR1 reads MNHEY; CDR2 reads SVGAGI. The CDR3 DNA reads as TGTGCCAGCAGTTACCCCGGGTCCGGGGCCAACGTCCTGACTTTC. It encodes CASSYPGSGANVLTF.

This sequence joins TRBV5-4 and TRBJ2-7, with D perhaps matching TRBD1 (8 bases). The CDR3 has 15 amino acids. Trimming left V 0 bases short and J 5 bases short, with 15 bases between. The germline V gene encodes CDR1 SGHNT and CDR2 YYREEE (reference sequence). This CDR3 is CASSLGQGRVNEQYF. The CDR3 nucleotides read TGTGCCAGCAGCTTGGGACAGGGGAGGGTTAACGAGCAGTACTTC.

The chain carries TRBV5-1 and TRBJ2-2, with 8 bases that match TRBD2. Trimming at V came to 0 bases and at J to 4 bases, leaving 5 bases not matched to a gene. Germline values: CDR1 SGHRS, CDR2 YFSETQ. This CDR3 spans 16 amino acids. CDR3 loop: CASSLGLAGLTGELFF. CDR3 nucleotide sequence: TGCGCCAGCAGCTTGGGCCTAGCGGGTCTCACCGGGGAGCTGTTTTTT.

The CDR3 coding sequence is TGTGCCAGCGGGCCGATTGGAAGGAAAAGGGAAAAACTGTTTTTT. Translating it yields CASGPIGRKREKLFF. The gene calls are TRBV27 and TRBJ1-4; D not resolved. The germline V gene encodes CDR1 MNHEY and CDR2 SMNVEV (reference sequence). The CDR3 runs to 15 residues. With 8 bases removed from V and 8 bases from J, the gap between germline ends came to 21 bases.

This chain joins TRBV3-1 (or the pseudogene TRBV3-2) and TRBJ2-5; a possible D gene is TRBD1 (6 bases). From germline, CDR1 is LGHDT and CDR2 YNNKEL (reference sequence). This CDR3 spans 15 amino acids. Trimming removed 6 bases from V and 7 bases from J, with 21 bases in between. CDR3 residues: CASSRSGTQRGTQYF. The CDR3 DNA follows: TGTGCCAGCAGTCGTTCCGGGACACAACGCGGGACCCAGTACTTC.

This clone was observed once. This chain joins TRBV28 and TRBJ2-3; 7 bases are a match to TRBD1. Germline assignment: CDR1 MDHEN and CDR2 SYDVKM. The CDR3 is made up of 14 amino acids. The junction had 3 bases not matched to a gene; V was cut back by 3 bases and J by 3 bases. CDR3 sequence reads: CASSFGQATDTQYF. The CDR3, as DNA: TGTGCCAGCAGTTTCGGACAGGCTACAGATACGCAGTATTTT. Using reference TRBV28 and TRBJ2-3 for the parts outside the CDR3, the full variable domain is DVKVTQSSRYLVKRTGEKVFLECVQDMDHENMFWYRQDPGLGLRLIYFSYDVKMKEKGDIPEGYSVSREKKERFSLILESASTNQTSMYLCASSFGQATDTQYFGPGTRLTVL.

The chain couples TRBV18 to TRBJ1-2; no firm D call. From germline, CDR1 is KGHSH and CDR2 LQKENI. Trimming shortened V by 8 bases and J by 8 bases, and 18 bases separated the two germline ends. This CDR3 contains 13 residues. DNA of the CDR3: TGTGCCAGCACGGTAGCCCACCTTTCCGGCTACACCTTC. Translating it yields CASTVAHLSGYTF.

The chain joins TRBV6-1 to TRBJ2-1; D gene unclear. The V and J ends lost 1 base and 3 bases respectively, with 7 bases between them. The CDR3 consists of 14 residues. In germline, CDR1 is MNHNS, CDR2 SASEGT. CDR3 sequence: CASSEGNLYNEQFF. The CDR3 region has the DNA TGTGCCAGCAGTGAAGGTAATCTCTACAATGAGCAGTTCTTC.

The chain has TRBV9 and TRBJ2-7; 8 bases agree with TRBD1. Unmatched junction bases numbered 7, after V lost 0 bases and J lost 5 bases. This CDR3 contains 15 residues. Germline V CDR1 and CDR2: SGDLS, YYNGEE. CDR3 protein: CASSVGGRGHHEQYF. CDR3 sequence (DNA): TGTGCCAGCAGCGTAGGGGGCAGGGGGCACCACGAGCAGTACTTC.

On this clone itself: One junction end does not reproduce the germline sequence, and a read error may be involved. The V call is TRBV12-5, the J call TRBJ1-4; 10 bases match TRBD1. The germline CDR1 and CDR2 sequences are LGHNT and FRNRAP. The CDR3 consists of 13 residues. CDR3 in amino acids: CASGSLSGTGVSF. The CDR3 region has the DNA TGTGCTAGTGGTTCGCTATCCGGGACAGGGGTGTCGTTT.

The CDR3 protein is CASSPWTGDEQFF. Written as DNA, the CDR3 is TGTGCCAGCAGCCCCTGGACAGGAGATGAGCAGTTCTTC. The V and J genes are TRBV5-6 and TRBJ2-1; 7 positions match TRBD1. This CDR3 comprises 13 residues. The germline V gene encodes CDR1 SGHDT and CDR2 YYEEEE. V lost 4 bases to trimming and J lost 8 bases; unmatched junction nucleotides: 6.

The chain is built from TRBV6-6 and TRBJ1-5; D may be TRBD1 (6 bases). Germline CDR1 and CDR2: MNHNY and SVGAGI (reference sequence). The length of the CDR3 is 14 residues. Trimming removed 6 bases at V and 7 bases at J, with 16 bases between. The chain's CDR3 is CASRQGTTWQPQHF. The CDR3 DNA sequence: TGTGCCAGCAGACAGGGTACGACCTGGCAGCCCCAGCATTTT.

V is TRBV5-1 and J is TRBJ2-2, with no clear D. The CDR3 extends over 16 amino acids. CDR1 is SGHRS and CDR2 is YFSETQ in the germline V gene. Trimming took off 0 bases at V and 2 bases at J, with 11 bases between the two ends. The CDR3 sequence: CASSLGASTNTGELFF. The CDR3 DNA reads as TGCGCCAGCAGCTTGGGGGCCAGTACTAACACCGGGGAGCTGTTTTTT.

V is TRBV29-1 and J is TRBJ2-3; 14 bases agree with TRBD2. Looked up from germline, CDR1 is SQVTM and CDR2 is ANQGSEA. CDR3 length: 14 amino acids. The V gene end was trimmed by 6 bases and the J gene end by 5 bases; junction bases not matched to a gene: 4. CDR3 coding DNA: TGCAGCGTGGGACTAGCGGGAGCTGAAGATACGCAGTATTTT. As protein: CSVGLAGAEDTQYF.